The 16 T cell receptor beta chains given below trace back to one sample, sequenced in a study of Ad26.COV2.S vaccination and SARS-CoV-2 variants. Treatment specified: some 20 received Ad26.COV2.S at low or high dose, single or two shots; several received placebo; per-sample allocation not given. Vaccine and placebo recipients were sampled on day 63 after the first injection. Sequenced by immunoSEQ multiplex PCR; TCRdb stores in-frame clones only, minus some. The table shows some 480,000 clones, with about 83% occurring only once. The source material was peripheral blood, sampled in a trial of Ad26.COV2.S vaccine versus placebo. The receptors were gathered from a person aged 18-60 years who received the Ad26.COV2.S COVID-19 vaccine or a placebo.

This chain joins TRBV7-9 and TRBJ2-1; no definite D call. The CDR3 spans 13 residues. The V end was cut by 3 bases, the J end by 10 bases, with 13 bases between. Germline CDR1 SEHNR, CDR2 FQNEAQ (reference sequence). The DNA for the CDR3 is TGTGCCAGCAGCTTCTTGACCGGCCGGGAGCAGTTCTTC. Translation gives CASSFLTGREQFF.

The rearrangement joins TRBV29-1 to TRBJ2-3; perhaps TRBD2 as D (5 bases). This CDR3 region has 12 residues. Trimming shortened V by 6 bases and J by 4 bases, and 11 bases separated the two germline ends. Germline loops: CDR1 SQVTM, CDR2 ANQGSEA. The CDR3 sequence is CSVGAGPDTQYF. In DNA form, the CDR3 reads TGCAGCGTGGGAGCCGGTCCAGATACGCAGTATTTT.

This CDR3 is CASSLDPIGAYEQYF. Here the CDR3 DNA reads TGTGCCAGCAGCTTAGATCCCATAGGGGCGTACGAGCAGTACTTC. The chain recombines TRBV11-2 with TRBJ2-7; D is perhaps TRBD1 (5 bases). V was clipped by 0 bases and J by 4 bases, with 13 bases between them. Germline assignment: CDR1 SGHAT and CDR2 FQNNGV. This CDR3 has 15 amino acids.

The rearrangement uses TRBV5-1 and TRBJ2-5; no clear D. CDR1 is SGHRS and CDR2 is YFSETQ in the germline V gene. Between the trimmed V and J ends, which lost 4 bases and 1 base, there was a span of 11 bases. This CDR3 is built from 14 residues. CDR3 sequence reads: CASSVAGPQETQYF. The CDR3 DNA follows: TGCGCCAGCAGCGTGGCAGGCCCCCAAGAGACCCAGTACTTC.

The chain employs TRBV4-1 and TRBJ1-5, with unresolved D. V lost 1 base and J lost 3, with 10 bases in between. This CDR3 has 15 residues. CDR1 and CDR2 (germline): MGHRA, YSYEKL. CDR3 loop: CASSQGQLVNQPQHF. The CDR3 DNA reads TGCGCCAGCAGCCAAGGGCAACTCGTCAATCAGCCCCAGCATTTT.

V gene TRBV27 combines with J gene TRBJ1-5; D call uncertain. This CDR3 is built from 13 residues. V was shortened by 6 bases and J by 9 bases, with 15 bases between the two germline ends. Germline V gene lookup returns CDR1 MNHEY and CDR2 SMNVEV (reference sequence). CDR3 loop: CASSPDVFRPQHF. CDR3 nucleotide sequence: TGTGCCAGCAGCCCGGACGTCTTCCGGCCCCAGCATTTT.

This clone came up once. The rearrangement links TRBV19 to TRBJ2-5, with 8 bases identical to TRBD1. V shed 0 bases, J shed 2 bases, and the junction held 2 bases outside the gene matches. Germline CDR1 and CDR2: LNHDA and SQIVND (reference sequence). The CDR3 runs to 15 residues. CDR3 sequence reads: CASSIDWTGQETQYF. DNA of the CDR3: TGTGCCAGTAGTATAGATTGGACAGGGCAAGAGACCCAGTACTTC. The whole variable domain, remainder taken from reference TRBV19 and TRBJ2-5, is DGGITQSPKYLFRKEGQNVTLSCEQNLNHDAMYWYRQDPGQGLRLIYYSQIVNDFQKGDIAEGYSVSREKKESFPLTVTSAQKNPTAFYLCASSIDWTGQETQYFGPGTRLLVL.

This rearrangement joins TRBV24-1 to TRBJ2-2; 7 positions match TRBD1. The CDR3 has 14 residues. Per the germline V gene, CDR1 is KGHDR and CDR2 is SFDVKD. V lost 5 bases to trimming and J lost 3 bases; unmatched junction nucleotides: 2. The CDR3 loop reads CATSGGQYTGELFF. The CDR3 DNA reads TGTGCCACCAGTGGGGGACAGTACACCGGGGAGCTGTTTTTT.

The chain couples TRBV30 to TRBJ2-2, with 7 bases matching TRBD1. V shed 4 bases and J 9 bases; nucleotides not matched to a gene: 5. CDR1 and CDR2 from the germline V gene are GTSNPN and SVGIG (reference sequence). CDR3 size: 12 residues. CDR3 protein: CAWTLRGRELFF. In nucleotides, the CDR3 is TGTGCCTGGACCTTAAGGGGGCGGGAGCTGTTTTTT.

The CDR3 loop is CASGLERGLGPSEAFF. The CDR3 DNA sequence: TGTGCTAGTGGTTTGGAGCGGGGATTGGGGCCGTCTGAAGCTTTCTTT. The chain is built from TRBV12-5 and TRBJ1-1; perhaps TRBD1 as D (5 bases). This CDR3 spans 16 amino acids. Germline values: CDR1 LGHNT, CDR2 FRNRAP. V dropped 1 base and J dropped 6 bases, with 18 bases sitting between them.

V is TRBV28 and J is TRBJ2-7, with D unclear. The CDR3 is 14 residues long. Deletions cut 3 bases from V and 4 bases from J, with 13 bases between. Germline CDR1 reads MDHEN; CDR2 reads SYDVKM. The CDR3: CASSFSYRIYEQYF. In nucleotides, the CDR3 is TGTGCCAGCAGTTTTAGCTATAGGATTTACGAGCAGTACTTC.

J is TRBJ2-7 and V is TRBV27, with D perhaps matching TRBD1 (5 bases). Germline CDR1 reads MNHEY; CDR2 reads SMNVEV (reference sequence). V was clipped by 4 bases and J by 1 base, with 14 bases between them. This CDR3 has 15 amino acids. The CDR3 DNA reads as TGTGCCAGCAGTTCCCAAGGGGCCGCATCCTACGAGCAGTACTTC. It specifies CASSSQGAASYEQYF.

The rearrangement joins TRBV6-6 to TRBJ2-5; D is unresolved. The CDR3 totals 11 residues. Trimming left V 5 bases short and J 5 bases short, with 6 bases between. The germline V gene has CDR1 MNHNY and CDR2 SVGAGI (reference sequence). The CDR3 nucleotides read TGTGCCAGCAGTCCAATGGAGACCCAGTACTTC. It yields the protein CASSPMETQYF.

This chain links TRBV6-1 with TRBJ1-5; a weak D match, TRBD1 (5 bases). This CDR3 has 15 residues. CDR1 and CDR2 from the germline V gene are MNHNS and SASEGT. The germline V and J ends were trimmed by 1 base and 6 bases, with 13 bases remaining between them. Here the CDR3 reads CASSEGGWGSQPQHF. CDR3 DNA sequence: TGTGCCAGCAGTGAAGGGGGCTGGGGAAGTCAGCCCCAGCATTTT.

The chain uses TRBV2 and TRBJ2-1; D gene ambiguous. There are 11 residues in the CDR3. In germline, CDR1 is SNHLY, CDR2 FYNNEI. V was cut by 6 bases and J by 10 bases, with 10 bases left in between. The CDR3 region has the DNA TGTGCCAGCAGAAACAGCCGAGAGCAGTTCTTC. Its translation is CASRNSREQFF.

The chain carries TRBV4-1 and TRBJ2-5; TRBD2 matches at 7 bases. V dropped 9 bases and J dropped 2; count of bases not matched to a gene: 9. Germline values: CDR1 MGHRA, CDR2 YSYEKL. The CDR3 runs to 14 residues. The DNA of the CDR3 is TGCGCCAGGGCCGAAGCGGGGAAACAAGAGACCCAGTACTTC. This encodes CARAEAGKQETQYF.